The 4 T cell receptor beta chains below all came from one sample that was sequenced in a study of tumor-infiltrating lymphocytes in oesophageal squamous cell carcinoma. TCRdb re-called the PCR reads with MiXCR, one entry per CDR3 protein. Found here are 23,000 or so distinct CDR3 sequences, about 40% of them singletons; the top ten hold approximately 22%. Sequencing was carried out using esophageal tumor tissue. The origin of the receptors is a male donor with esophageal squamous cell carcinoma.

This clonotype was recorded a few times. Because the CDR3 is missing its conserved closing phenylalanine or tryptophan, this is likely a read error. The DNA is omitted, as the CDR3 cannot be located on it reliably, and the CDR3 follows TCRdb's listing. This chain joins TRBV7-6 and TRBJ2-6; the table's D call, TRBD1, has no DNA check behind it. The germline V gene has CDR1 SGHVS and CDR2 FNYEAQ. From its first to its last residue, the CDR3 has 14 amino acids. CDR3 sequence: CASSFESSGAFFGA.

The V and J genes are TRBV11-2 and TRBJ1-3; D not resolved. CDR3 length equals 14 residues. Looked up from germline, CDR1 is SGHAT and CDR2 is FQNNGV. V lost 4 bases, J lost 2 bases, and 9 bases lay in between. The CDR3 loop reads CASSSASAGNTIYF. Here the CDR3 DNA reads TGTGCCAGCAGCTCCGCTAGCGCTGGAAACACCATATATTTT. Full variable domain (rest looked up from reference TRBV11-2 and TRBJ1-3): EAGVAQSPRYKIIEKRQSVAFWCNPISGHATLYWYQQILGQGPKLLIQFQNNGVVDDSQLPKDRFSAERLKGVDSTLKIQPAKLEDSAVYLCASSSASAGNTIYFGEGSWLTVV.

J is TRBJ2-1 and V is TRBV3-1; either TRBD1 or TRBD2 may fit D (6 bases each). Gene TRBJ2-7 matches the end of the DNA better, so the J call may be wrong. CDR3 length: 13 residues. The germline gives CDR1 LGHDT, CDR2 YNNKEL (reference sequence). This CDR3 reads CASSQRGGPEQYF. The CDR3 DNA follows: TGTGCCAGCAGCCAAAGAGGGGGGCCTGAGCAGTACTTC.

V usage is TRBV11-1 and J usage is TRBJ2-5; D unclear. The CDR3 extends over 14 amino acids. Germline CDR1 SGHAT, CDR2 FQDESV (reference sequence). V was trimmed by 1 base and J by 11 bases, leaving 17 bases between them. CDR3 nucleotides: TGTGCCAGCAGCTTAGATGCCTCACCGGTTAGGCAGTACTTC. Amino acids: CASSLDASPVRQYF.